This TCR beta chain was observed in a study of T cell responses to AZD1222 COVID-19 vaccine. As for the study in general: Analysis merged second doses at about 4 or about 12 weeks. Study-wide results and caveats: Among vaccine-associated CD4 TCRs, coverage spanned spike, with dominance at 160-218 and 743-854. Nearly half of unique spike-specific TCRs reportedly avoided B.1.351 and B.1.1.7 mutated regions.

The CDR3 totals 15 residues. J was trimmed by 2 bases and V by 6 bases; bases with no gene match: 4. Germline CDR1 reads MDHEN; CDR2 reads SYDVKM. Repertoires were generated with immunoSEQ multiplex PCR, while TCRdb's copy carries only in-frame clones and drops some. The repertoire holds 130,000 to 150,000 clones, with around 90% as singletons. Note on this clone: The antigen remains unidentified.

The chain employs TRBV28 and TRBJ2-3; 11 bases are shared with TRBD2. The sample here was peripheral blood, taken on day 0 of AZD1222 vaccination. This clonotype originated in an adult in good health. CDR3 in amino acids: CASRPSGRTTDTQYF. CDR3 bases: TGTGCCAGCAGGCCTAGCGGGAGGACCACAGATACGCAGTATTTT.